This passage covers 3 T cell receptor beta chains from one sample sequenced in a study of identical twins. TCRdb fed the 5' RACE reads into MiXCR, producing one record per CDR3 protein. Of some 690,000 distinct CDR3 sequences in the sample, approximately 21% are singletons; the top ten hold approximately 4.3%. These data were also reused for a study on T cells expressing NK-cell markers.

Input material: PBMCs. The receptors shown here come from a woman aged 18-29 years in good health.

This clonotype appeared many times. The chain has TRBV20-1 and TRBJ2-1; TRBD2 agrees at 11 bases. V trimming: 1 base; J trimming: 5 bases; junction bases outside the gene matches: 7. The CDR3 consists of 16 residues. Germline V gene sequence: CDR1 DFQATT, CDR2 SNEGSKA (reference sequence). CDR3: CSARGEGLAADNEQFF. DNA of the CDR3: TGCAGTGCTAGAGGGGAGGGACTAGCGGCCGACAATGAGCAGTTCTTC.

This clonotype was seen at least ten times. V usage is TRBV29-1 and J usage is TRBJ2-3; unclear D gene. This CDR3 is built from 12 residues. Trimming pared 7 bases from V and 6 bases from J, leaving 14 bases between. Germline loops: CDR1 SQVTM, CDR2 ANQGSEA. The CDR3 DNA reads TGCAGCGCCACTACCCGGGCGGATACGCAGTATTTT. Protein: CSATTRADTQYF.

This clonotype occurred a few times. The CDR3 loop reads CASSPPLAGNEQFF. The CDR3 DNA reads as TGCGCCAGCAGCCCGCCCCTAGCGGGAAATGAGCAGTTCTTC. The V call is TRBV5-1, the J call TRBJ2-1, with 9 positions matching TRBD2. The germline V gene has CDR1 SGHRS and CDR2 YFSETQ. The CDR3 is made up of 14 amino acids. The junction had 6 bases not matched to a gene; V was cut back by 4 bases and J by 7 bases.